Following are 9 T cell receptor beta chains from one sample sequenced in a study of blood T cell repertoires in COVID-19. The protocol was immunoSEQ multiplex PCR, while the TCRdb copy is restricted to in-frame clones and leaves out a portion. In the table there are 150,000 or so clones, around 82% of which are singletons. Sequencing used peripheral blood. The receptors derive from a human donor with acute or convalescent COVID-19. The donor label of this sample is uncertain.

The chain has TRBV5-3 and TRBJ1-2; tentative D call: TRBD1 (6 bases). TRBV5-3 is an open reading frame, and its role is uncertain. V shed 4 bases and J shed 5 bases, with 33 bases lying between them. This CDR3 spans 20 amino acids. CDR3 loop: CARSNPPIERDRPWGYGYTF. Here the CDR3 DNA reads TGTGCCAGAAGCAATCCCCCGATAGAACGAGACAGGCCCTGGGGTTATGGCTACACCTTC.

J is TRBJ2-4 and V is TRBV19; D gene uncertain. CDR1 is LNHDA, CDR2 SQIVND, per germline (reference sequence). The CDR3 length is 15 residues. V was cut by 9 bases and J by 1 base, with 16 bases left in between. The DNA of the CDR3 is TGTGCCAGCCGAGAGCGCGATTGGGCCAAAAACATTCAGTACTTC. It yields the protein CASRERDWAKNIQYF.

The chain employs TRBV7-3 and TRBJ2-3; 7 bases line up with TRBD1. Germline CDR1 is SGHTA and CDR2 is FQGTGA. J gave up 9 bases and V 5 bases, and 5 bases lay outside the gene matches. The length of the CDR3 is 12 residues. The CDR3 region is CASSPRQGTQYF. The CDR3, as DNA: TGTGCCAGCAGCCCCCGACAGGGAACGCAGTATTTT.

V is TRBV3-1 (or the pseudogene TRBV3-2) and J is TRBJ1-6; TRBD1 matches at 9 bases. From germline, CDR1 is LGHDT and CDR2 YNNKEL (reference sequence). The CDR3 length is 18 residues. Trimming at V came to 1 base and at J to 10 bases, leaving 14 bases not matched to a gene. The CDR3 coding sequence is TGTGCCAGCAGCCAAGTGGTCGCACAGGGGGCTTCGGCCTCACCCCTCCACTTT. Protein product: CASSQVVAQGASASPLHF.

This chain links TRBV5-1 with TRBJ2-7; D perhaps matches TRBD1 (6 bases). The V and J ends lost 2 bases and 2 bases respectively, with 8 bases between them. CDR1 and CDR2 (germline): SGHRS, YFSETQ. This CDR3 is 13 amino acids long. CDR3 coding DNA: TGCGCCAGCAGCTTAGGGGGACCCTACGAGCAGTACTTC. As protein: CASSLGGPYEQYF.

The gene calls are TRBV5-1 and TRBJ1-5, with TRBD1 identical over 7 bases. CDR3 length equals 15 residues. V shed 4 bases, J shed 4 bases, and the junction held 8 bases outside the gene matches. The germline CDR1 and CDR2 sequences are SGHRS and YFSETQ. The CDR3 DNA reads as TGCGCCAGCAGCCTTTCCGGGACAGAGAATCAGCCCCAGCATTTT. This codes for CASSLSGTENQPQHF.

The CDR3 bases are TGTGCCAGCAGTTTAACAGGCGTTTCACCCCTCCACTTT. Translated, it gives CASSLTGVSPLHF. The rearrangement links TRBV27 to TRBJ1-6; a possible D gene is TRBD1 (5 bases). V was cut by 2 bases and J by 9 bases, with 8 bases left in between. The CDR3 covers 13 residues. Germline lookup yields CDR1 MNHEY and CDR2 SMNVEV (reference sequence).

V gene TRBV14 combines with J gene TRBJ1-3; 9 bases fit TRBD1. Trimming at V came to 7 bases and at J to 2 bases, leaving 9 bases not matched to a gene. CDR1 is SGHDN and CDR2 is FVKESK in the germline V gene. This CDR3 has 16 amino acids. The CDR3: CASTPTNRGPGNTIYF. The CDR3 nucleotides are TGTGCCAGCACCCCGACAAACAGGGGGCCTGGAAACACCATATATTTT.

The genes are TRBV4-3 and TRBJ2-1; D is uncertain. The V gene lost 0 bases and the J gene lost 6 bases, with 9 bases spanning the gap. This CDR3 is 14 amino acids long. CDR1 LGHNA and CDR2 YSLEER come from the germline V gene. DNA of the CDR3: TGCGCCAGCAGCCAAGAAACACTAACCAATGAGCAGTTCTTC. The encoded protein is CASSQETLTNEQFF.